This T cell receptor beta chain was profiled in a study of cytomegalovirus exposure and HLA in healthy donors. TCRdb keeps only in-frame clones here, not all; method: immunoSEQ multiplex PCR. This table has about 56,000 clones, 93% appearing once. CDR1 is DFQATT, CDR2 SNEGSKA, per germline (reference sequence). CDR3 length: 11 amino acids. Trimming took off 7 bases at V and 4 bases at J, with 10 bases between the two ends. The chain links TRBV20-1 to TRBJ1-1, with D unresolved. The sequenced sample consisted of PBMCs. This TCR derives from a woman aged 18-29 years in good health and CMV-seropositive. CDR3 DNA sequence: TGCAGTGTCGGGTCGGTCACTGAAGCTTTCTTT. Translating gives CSVGSVTEAFF.